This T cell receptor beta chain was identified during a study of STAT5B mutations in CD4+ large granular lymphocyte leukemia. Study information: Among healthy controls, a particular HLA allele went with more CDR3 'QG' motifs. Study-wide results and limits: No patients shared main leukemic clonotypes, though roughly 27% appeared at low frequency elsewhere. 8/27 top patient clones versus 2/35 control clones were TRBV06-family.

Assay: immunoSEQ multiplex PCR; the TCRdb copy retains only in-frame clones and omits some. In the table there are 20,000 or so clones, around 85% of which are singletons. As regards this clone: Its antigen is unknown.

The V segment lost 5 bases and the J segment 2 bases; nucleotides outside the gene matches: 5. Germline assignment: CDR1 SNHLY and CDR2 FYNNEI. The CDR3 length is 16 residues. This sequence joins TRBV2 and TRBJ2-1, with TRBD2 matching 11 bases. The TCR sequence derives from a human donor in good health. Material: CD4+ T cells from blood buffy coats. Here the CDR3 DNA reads TGTGCCAGCAGTCCTACTAGCGGGAGCGCCTACAATGAGCAGTTCTTC. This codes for CASSPTSGSAYNEQFF. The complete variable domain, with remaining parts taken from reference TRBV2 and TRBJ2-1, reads EPEVTQTPSHQVTQMGQEVILRCVPISNHLYFYWYRQILGQKVEFLVSFYNNEISEKSEIFDDQFSVERPDGSNFTLKIRSTKLEDSAMYFCASSPTSGSAYNEQFFGPGTRLTVL.